The present entry profiles one TCR beta chain with its context. Its antigen is not identified. Profiling relied on immunoSEQ multiplex PCR, and the TCRdb table lists in-frame clones only, not all of them. The sample yields approximately 120,000 clones, about 89% seen once. V was cut by 3 bases and J by 6 bases, with 15 bases left in between. The CDR3 loop spans 14 amino acids. The germline V gene has CDR1 SGHKS and CDR2 YYEKEE (reference sequence). This sample is part of a study of T cell responses to AZD1222 COVID-19 vaccine. Overall study findings and caveats: Spike-specific TCR breadth and depth rose after two AZD1222 doses. Nearly half of spike-specific TCRs reportedly target unmutated variant regions.

This clonotype originated in an adult in good health. This chain links TRBV5-5 with TRBJ1-2; maybe TRBD1 (6 bases). This material consisted of peripheral blood, taken on day 0 of AZD1222 vaccination. Here the CDR3 DNA reads TGTGCCAGCAGCTGGGCGGGGGGGCAAAATGGCTACACCTTC. Encoded protein: CASSWAGGQNGYTF.